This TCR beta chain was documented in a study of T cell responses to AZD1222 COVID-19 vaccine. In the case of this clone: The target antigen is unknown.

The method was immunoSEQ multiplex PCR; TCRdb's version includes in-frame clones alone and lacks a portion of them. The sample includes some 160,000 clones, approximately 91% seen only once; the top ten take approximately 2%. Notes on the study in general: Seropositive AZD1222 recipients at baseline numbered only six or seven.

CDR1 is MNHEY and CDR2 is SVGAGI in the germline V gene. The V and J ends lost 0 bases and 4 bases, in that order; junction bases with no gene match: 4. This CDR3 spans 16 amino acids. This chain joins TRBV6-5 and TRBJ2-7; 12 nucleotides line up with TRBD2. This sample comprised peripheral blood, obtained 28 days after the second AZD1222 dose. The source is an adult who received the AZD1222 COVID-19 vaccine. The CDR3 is CASSYSGLAGSYEQYF. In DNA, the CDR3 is TGTGCCAGCAGTTACTCTGGACTAGCGGGAAGTTACGAGCAGTACTTC.